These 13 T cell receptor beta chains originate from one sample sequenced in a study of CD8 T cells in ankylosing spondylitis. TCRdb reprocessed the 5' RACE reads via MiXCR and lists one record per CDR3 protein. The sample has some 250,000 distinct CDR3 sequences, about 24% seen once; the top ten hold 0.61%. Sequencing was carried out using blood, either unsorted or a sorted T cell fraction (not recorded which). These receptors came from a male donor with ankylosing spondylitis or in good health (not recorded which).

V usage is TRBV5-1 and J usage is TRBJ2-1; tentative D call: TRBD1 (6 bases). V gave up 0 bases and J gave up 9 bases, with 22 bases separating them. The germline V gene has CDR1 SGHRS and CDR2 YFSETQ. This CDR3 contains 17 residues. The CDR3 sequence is CASSLAPDSRLGGEQFF. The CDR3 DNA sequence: TGCGCCAGCAGCTTGGCCCCGGACAGTCGACTCGGCGGTGAGCAGTTCTTC.

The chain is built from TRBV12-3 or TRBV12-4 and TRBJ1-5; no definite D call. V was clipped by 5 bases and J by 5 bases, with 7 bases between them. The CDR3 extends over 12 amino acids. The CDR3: CASSGGDQPQHF. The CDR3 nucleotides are TGTGCCAGCAGTGGCGGGGATCAGCCCCAGCATTTT.

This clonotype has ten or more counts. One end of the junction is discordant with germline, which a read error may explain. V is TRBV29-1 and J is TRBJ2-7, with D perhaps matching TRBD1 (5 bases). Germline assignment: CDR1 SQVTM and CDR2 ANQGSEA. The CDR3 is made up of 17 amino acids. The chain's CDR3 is CSVGRLDPQGYPYGQYF. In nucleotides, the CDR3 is TGCAGCGTCGGACGCCTAGATCCGCAGGGCTACCCCTACGGGCAGTACTTC.

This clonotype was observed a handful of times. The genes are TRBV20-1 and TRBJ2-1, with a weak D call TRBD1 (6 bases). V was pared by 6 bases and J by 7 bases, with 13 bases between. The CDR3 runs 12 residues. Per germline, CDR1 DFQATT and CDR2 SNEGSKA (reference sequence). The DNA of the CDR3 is TGCAGTGCAAATTACAGGGAGAATGAGCAGTTCTTC. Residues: CSANYRENEQFF.

CDR3 sequence (DNA): TGTGCCAGCAGCCCGCGGGACAGCAACTATGGCTACACCTTC. This sequence encodes CASSPRDSNYGYTF. The V call is TRBV9, the J call TRBJ1-2; 7 bases match TRBD1. V gave up 4 bases and J gave up 2 bases; unmatched junction bases: 5. The CDR3 consists of 14 residues. Germline V gives CDR1 SGDLS, CDR2 YYNGEE.

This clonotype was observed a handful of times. CDR3 nucleotides: TGTGCCATCAGAGGGACAGGGGAAGAGCAGTACTTC. Amino acid sequence: CAIRGTGEEQYF. This chain connects TRBV10-3 to TRBJ2-7; 10 bases map to TRBD1. The CDR3 contains 12 residues. J gave up 7 bases and V 6 bases, and 3 bases lay outside the gene matches. CDR1 and CDR2 from the germline V gene are ENHRY and SYGVKD.

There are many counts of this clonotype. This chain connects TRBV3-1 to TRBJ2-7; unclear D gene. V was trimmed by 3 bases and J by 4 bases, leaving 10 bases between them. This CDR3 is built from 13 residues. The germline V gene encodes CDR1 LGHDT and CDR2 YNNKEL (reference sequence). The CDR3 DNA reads TGTGCCAGCAGCCATTACGACCAGTACGAGCAGTACTTC. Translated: CASSHYDQYEQYF.

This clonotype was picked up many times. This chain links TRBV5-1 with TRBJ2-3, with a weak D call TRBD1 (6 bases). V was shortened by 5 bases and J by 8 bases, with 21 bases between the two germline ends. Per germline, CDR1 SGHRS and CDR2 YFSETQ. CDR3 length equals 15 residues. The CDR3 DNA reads TGCGCCAGCAGGGTGGACAGCTCCCCTTCGAGTACGCAGTATTTT. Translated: CASRVDSSPSSTQYF.

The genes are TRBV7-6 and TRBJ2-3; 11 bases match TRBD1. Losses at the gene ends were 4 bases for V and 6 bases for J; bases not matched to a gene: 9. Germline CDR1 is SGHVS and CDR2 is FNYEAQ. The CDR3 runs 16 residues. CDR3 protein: CASSSTRTGGLDTQYF. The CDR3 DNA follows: TGTGCCAGCAGCTCAACACGGACAGGGGGCCTGGATACGCAGTATTTT.

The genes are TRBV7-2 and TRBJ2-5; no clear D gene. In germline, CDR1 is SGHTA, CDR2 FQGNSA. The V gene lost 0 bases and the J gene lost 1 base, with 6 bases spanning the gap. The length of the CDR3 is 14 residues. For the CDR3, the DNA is TGTGCCAGCAGCTTAGCGGTCGCCCAAGAGACCCAGTACTTC. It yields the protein CASSLAVAQETQYF.

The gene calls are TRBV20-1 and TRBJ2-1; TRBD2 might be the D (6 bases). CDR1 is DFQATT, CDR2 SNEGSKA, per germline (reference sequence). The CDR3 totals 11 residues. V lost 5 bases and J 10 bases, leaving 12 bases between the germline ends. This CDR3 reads CSARQRVEQFF. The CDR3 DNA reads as TGCAGTGCTCGCCAGCGGGTCGAGCAGTTCTTC.

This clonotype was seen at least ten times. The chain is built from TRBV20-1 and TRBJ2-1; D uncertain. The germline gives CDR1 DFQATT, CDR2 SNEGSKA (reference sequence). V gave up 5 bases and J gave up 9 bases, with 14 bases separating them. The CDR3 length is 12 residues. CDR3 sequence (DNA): TGCAGTGCTGGCCAAGGGTTTAGTGAGCAGTTCTTC. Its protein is CSAGQGFSEQFF.

The CDR3 is CASSRPGYEKLFF. The DNA of the CDR3 is TGTGCCAGCAGCCGCCCGGGATACGAAAAACTGTTTTTT. The gene calls are TRBV5-6 and TRBJ1-4, with D hard to call. Trimming pared 4 bases from V and 8 bases from J, leaving 12 bases between. The V gene's germline CDR1 is SGHDT and CDR2 YYEEEE. The length of the CDR3 is 13 residues. Filled out from reference TRBV5-6 and TRBJ1-4, the complete variable domain reads DAGVTQSPTHLIKTRGQQVTLRCSPKSGHDTVSWYQQALGQGPQFIFQYYEEEERQRGNFPDRFSGHQFPNYSSELNVNALLLGDSALYLCASSRPGYEKLFFGSGTQLSVL.